A selection of T cell receptor beta chains follows, all from one sample in a study of blood T cells in healthy people across ages. Via MiXCR, TCRdb re-called the 5' RACE reads, giving one row per CDR3 protein. The sample contains hundreds of thousands of distinct CDR3 sequences, 25% to 35% of which appear only once. Sequenced material: blood. Receptors originate from a woman of 80 years or more in good health. CDR3s include the opening cysteine and the closing phenylalanine or tryptophan. A D gene is named only where the DNA matches it firmly. Clone size is given for some rows only: seen once, a few or many times, or a class if the clone is expanded.

clone_size: few
v_call: TRBV28
j_call: TRBJ2-6
d_call: .
cdr3_nt: TGTGCCAGCATGTCATTTTCTGGGGCCAACGTCCTGACTTTC
cdr3_aa: CASMSFSGANVLTF

clone_size: .
v_call: TRBV9
j_call: TRBJ2-1
d_call: .
cdr3_nt: TGTGCCAGCAGCCGACTAGACTCCTACAATGAGCAGGTCTTC
cdr3_aa: CASSRLDSYNEQVF

clone_size: few
v_call: TRBV13
j_call: TRBJ1-4
d_call: .
cdr3_nt: TGTGCCAGCAGCTATCGTCTACAGGGTGGGAATGAAAAACTGTTTTTT
cdr3_aa: CASSYRLQGGNEKLFF

clone_size: many
v_call: TRBV6-5
j_call: TRBJ1-1
d_call: TRBD1
cdr3_nt: TGTGCCAGCACCGCAGGTCAGGCGACAGGGGGTACTGAAGCTTTCTTT
cdr3_aa: CASTAGQATGGTEAFF

clone_size: .
v_call: TRBV5-6
j_call: TRBJ2-3
d_call: .
cdr3_nt: TGTGCCAGCAGCCTGCCCGGGGATAGCACAGATACGCAGTATTTT
cdr3_aa: CASSLPGDSTDTQYF

clone_size: .
v_call: TRBV6-2/TRBV6-3
j_call: TRBJ2-1
d_call: TRBD1
cdr3_nt: TGTGCCAGCAAGATAGGGGGCCACGAGCAGTTCTTC
cdr3_aa: CASKIGGHEQFF

clone_size: many
v_call: TRBV20-1
j_call: TRBJ2-7
d_call: .
cdr3_nt: TGCAGTGGGAGGGAAAGCTCCTACGAGCAGTACTTC
cdr3_aa: CSGRESSYEQYF

clone_size: .
v_call: TRBV20-1
j_call: TRBJ1-2
d_call: .
cdr3_nt: TGCAGTGCTAGAGATATCGGGGATCGGGGCTACACCTTC
cdr3_aa: CSARDIGDRGYTF

clone_size: many
v_call: TRBV20-1
j_call: TRBJ2-7
d_call: TRBD1
cdr3_nt: TGCAGTGCCGGACAGGGGAACGAGCAGTACTTC
cdr3_aa: CSAGQGNEQYF

clone_size: many
v_call: TRBV7-2
j_call: TRBJ2-5
d_call: .
cdr3_nt: TGTGCCAGCAGCTCCCAGAAGGAGACCCAGTACTTC
cdr3_aa: CASSSQKETQYF

clone_size: few
v_call: TRBV7-6
j_call: TRBJ2-1
d_call: .
cdr3_nt: TGTGCCAGCAGCTTATGGCCCCGAAGGAACAATGAGCAGTTCTTC
cdr3_aa: CASSLWPRRNNEQFF

clone_size: few
v_call: TRBV20-1
j_call: TRBJ1-2
d_call: TRBD1
cdr3_nt: TGCAGTGCGCGACAGGGCGGTAACTATGGCTACACCTTC
cdr3_aa: CSARQGGNYGYTF

clone_size: few
v_call: TRBV19
j_call: TRBJ2-1
d_call: .
cdr3_nt: TGTGCCAGTGGGGCGGGTAGCTCCTACAATGAGCAGTTCTTC
cdr3_aa: CASGAGSSYNEQFF

clone_size: many
v_call: TRBV20-1
j_call: TRBJ2-7
d_call: .
cdr3_nt: TGCAGTGCTAGCCGCAACGGTAGGAGCTCCTACGAGCAGTACTTC
cdr3_aa: CSASRNGRSSYEQYF

clone_size: many
v_call: TRBV11-3
j_call: TRBJ2-5
d_call: .
cdr3_nt: TGTGCCAGCAGCACCTCTGATCCTGGGAAAGCGGAGACCCAGTACTTC
cdr3_aa: CASSTSDPGKAETQYF

clone_size: .
v_call: TRBV5-4
j_call: TRBJ1-2
d_call: .
cdr3_nt: TGTGCCAGCAGCTTGGCCCCTTACACAGGGAATGGCTACACCTTC
cdr3_aa: CASSLAPYTGNGYTF

clone_size: many
v_call: TRBV6-5
j_call: TRBJ1-2
d_call: .
cdr3_nt: TGTGCCAGCAGTTACTCGGGCGGAGGGGAAAACTATGGCTACACCTTC
cdr3_aa: CASSYSGGGENYGYTF

clone_size: many
v_call: TRBV7-2
j_call: TRBJ2-5
d_call: .
cdr3_nt: TGTGCCAGCAGCACCCGGGGAGTCCAAGAGACCCAGTACTTC
cdr3_aa: CASSTRGVQETQYF

clone_size: many
v_call: TRBV12-3/TRBV12-4
j_call: TRBJ2-2
d_call: .
cdr3_nt: TGTGCCAGCAGGAGCCAGGGGGGGGCGGAAACCGGGGAGCTGTTTTTT
cdr3_aa: CASRSQGGAETGELFF

clone_size: many
v_call: TRBV30
j_call: TRBJ1-2
d_call: TRBD1
cdr3_nt: TGTGCCTGGATAACAGGGGGAGGTTATGGCTACACCTTC
cdr3_aa: CAWITGGGYGYTF

clone_size: many
v_call: TRBV7-9
j_call: TRBJ1-2
d_call: .
cdr3_nt: TGTGCCAGCAGCTTATCCACAGGGCACTATGGCTACACCTTC
cdr3_aa: CASSLSTGHYGYTF

clone_size: many
v_call: TRBV4-3
j_call: TRBJ2-3
d_call: .
cdr3_nt: TGCGCCAGCAGCCAATGGGGTTCCACAGATACGCAGTATTTT
cdr3_aa: CASSQWGSTDTQYF

clone_size: .
v_call: TRBV12-3/TRBV12-4
j_call: TRBJ1-2
d_call: .
cdr3_nt: TGTGCCAGCAGGGCGCGGGGTCTAGCTAACTATGGCTACACCTTC
cdr3_aa: CASRARGLANYGYTF

clone_size: .
v_call: TRBV20-1
j_call: TRBJ2-1
d_call: .
cdr3_nt: TGCAGTGCTGAGGGTTACAATGAGCAGTTCTTC
cdr3_aa: CSAEGYNEQFF

clone_size: .
v_call: TRBV10-2
j_call: TRBJ1-1
d_call: .
cdr3_nt: TGCGCCAGCAGTTTGCTCAGCATGAACACTGAAGCTTTCTTT
cdr3_aa: CASSLLSMNTEAFF

clone_size: .
v_call: TRBV7-2
j_call: TRBJ1-2
d_call: .
cdr3_nt: TGTGCCAGCAGCTCCCCCCCGGAGAGCTACGGCTACACCTTC
cdr3_aa: CASSSPPESYGYTF

clone_size: many
v_call: TRBV27
j_call: TRBJ1-6
d_call: TRBD1
cdr3_nt: TGTGCCAGCAGTTCCGGGACAGGGACTTCACCCCTCCACTTT
cdr3_aa: CASSSGTGTSPLHF